These T cell receptor beta chains were read from a single sample in a study of blood T cell repertoires in COVID-19. Some clones are missing from TCRdb's copy, which holds only in-frame ones; the method was immunoSEQ multiplex PCR. The data contain 270,000 or so clones, approximately 86% of them singletons. Sequenced: peripheral blood. The receptors come from a woman aged 18-35 years with acute or convalescent COVID-19. Each CDR3 is given with its conserved first and last residue. D genes are given only for firm matches. A row's size may be missing; if present it is once, few, many or a size class.

d_gene | j_gene | abundance | v_gene | CDR3nt | CDR3aa
NA | TRBJ2-2 | few | TRBV2 | TGTGCCAGCAGGGTGACAGGACGGAGAACCGGGGAGCTGTTTTTT | CASRVTGRRTGELFF
NA | TRBJ1-6 | NA | TRBV7-9 | TGTGCCAGCAGCCCCGGACTGGATTCACCCCTCCACTTT | CASSPGLDSPLHF
TRBD1 | TRBJ2-6 | NA | TRBV3-1/TRBV3-2 | TGTGCCAGCAGCCGGGGACAGGGGGCGTCTGGGGCCAACGTCCTGACTTTC | CASSRGQGASGANVLTF
NA | TRBJ1-1 | once | TRBV27 | TGTGCCAGCAGTTTATTAGGGGGTGGGATGAACACTGAAGCTTTCTTT | CASSLLGGGMNTEAFF
TRBD2 | TRBJ2-1 | NA | TRBV11-3 | TGTGCCAGCAGCTTAGAAGCGGGAGGGCCCTCGGATGAGCAGTTCTTC | CASSLEAGGPSDEQFF
TRBD2 | TRBJ2-2 | NA | TRBV27 | TGTGCCAGCAGTCCACTAGCGGGAGGGCCGGACACCGGGGAGCTGTTTTTT | CASSPLAGGPDTGELFF
TRBD1 | TRBJ1-5 | NA | TRBV15 | TGTGCCACCAGCCCAACGACAGGGGCACTCCAGCATTTT | CATSPTTGALQHF
NA | TRBJ1-2 | NA | TRBV28 | TGTGCCAGCAGTTTATTCTCCCAGGCCTATGGCTACACCTTC | CASSLFSQAYGYTF
NA | TRBJ2-7 | NA | TRBV5-6 | TGTGCCAGCAGCTTGGCCGGGGCGGGGAACTACGAGCAGTACTTC | CASSLAGAGNYEQYF
NA | TRBJ1-5 | NA | TRBV6-5 | TGTGCCAGTGATCAGGGAAACAATCAGCCCCAGCATTTT | CASDQGNNQPQHF
NA | TRBJ1-3 | NA | TRBV5-4 | TGTGCCAGCAGCTTGGCCGGGAGGCAGGCAGGAAACACCATATATTTT | CASSLAGRQAGNTIYF
NA | TRBJ1-1 | few | TRBV4-1 | TGCGCCAGCAGCCATACCGCTATGAACACTGAAGCTTTCTTT | CASSHTAMNTEAFF
NA | TRBJ1-6 | NA | TRBV5-1 | TGCGCCAGCAGCTTGGCCGGGAGGGTTCCCCGGGAAGTTAATTCACCCCTCCACTTT | CASSLAGRVPREVNSPLHF
TRBD1 | TRBJ1-5 | NA | TRBV3-1/TRBV3-2 | TGTGCCAGCAGCCAAGATGGTGGGACAGTACAGCCCCAGCATTTT | CASSQDGGTVQPQHF
NA | TRBJ2-5 | once | TRBV7-2 | TGTGCCAGCAGCTTAGCAGGGGACAAGACCCAGTACTTC | CASSLAGDKTQYF
TRBD2 | TRBJ2-7 | NA | TRBV7-2 | TGTGCCAGCAGCTTGGGACTAGCGGCTTACGAGCAGTACTTC | CASSLGLAAYEQYF
NA | TRBJ2-1 | NA | TRBV5-5 | TGTGCCAGCAGCCCTATCCGGGAGCATGAGCAGTTCTTC | CASSPIREHEQFF
TRBD2 | TRBJ2-1 | NA | TRBV5-1 | TGCGCCAGCAGCCTTAGCGGGAGGGCCCCTTACAATGAGCAGTTCTTC | CASSLSGRAPYNEQFF
TRBD2 | TRBJ2-3 | NA | TRBV30 | TGTGCCTGGAGTACATCTACCCCCTGGCTAGCGGGATTCACAGATACGCAGTATTTT | CAWSTSTPWLAGFTDTQYF
NA | TRBJ1-2 | NA | TRBV30 | TGTGCCTGGAGCTCGGGCAGGGGACTATATGGCTACACCTTC | CAWSSGRGLYGYTF
TRBD1 | TRBJ2-1 | NA | TRBV10-1 | TGCGCCAGCAGTGAGTCGGTCGGGACAGGGTCCTACAATGAGCAGTTCTTC | CASSESVGTGSYNEQFF
NA | TRBJ1-5 | NA | TRBV18 | TGTGCCAGCTCACCCGACAGAAGCGAGCCCCAGCATTTT | CASSPDRSEPQHF
NA | TRBJ2-7 | NA | TRBV6-4 | TGTGCCAGCACCAGGACACACTACGAGCAGTACTTC | CASTRTHYEQYF
NA | TRBJ1-4 | few | TRBV6-5 | TGTGCCAGCAGATGGAGGAGAGATAATGAAAAACTGTTTTTT | CASRWRRDNEKLFF
NA | TRBJ1-2 | NA | TRBV6-5 | TGTGCCAGCACCCAGGGTAACTATGGCTACACCTTC | CASTQGNYGYTF
TRBD2 | TRBJ2-3 | NA | TRBV6-4 | TGTGCCAGCAGTGACTCGACTAGCGGCGACACAGATACGCAGTATTTT | CASSDSTSGDTDTQYF
NA | TRBJ1-2 | NA | TRBV10-1 | TGCGCCAGCAGTGAAGGGGATGGCTACACCTTC | CASSEGDGYTF
TRBD1 | TRBJ1-3 | NA | TRBV4-2 | TGTGCCAGCAGCCAGTCGGGACAGGGCTTTCGGAACACCATATATTTT | CASSQSGQGFRNTIYF
NA | TRBJ2-5 | NA | TRBV5-6 | TGTGCCAGCAGCTCTGGCGGGGAGACCCAGTACTTC | CASSSGGETQYF
TRBD1 | TRBJ2-7 | NA | TRBV19 | TGTGCCAGTGCATCGACGACAGGGTTCTCCTACGAGCAGTACTTC | CASASTTGFSYEQYF
NA | TRBJ2-2 | NA | TRBV12-3/TRBV12-4 | TGTGCCAGCAGTTTAACCGAGAGTTGGGAGCTGTTTTTT | CASSLTESWELFF
NA | TRBJ2-2 | NA | TRBV7-6 | TGTGCCAGCAGCTTAGCGGGAGGAACGAACACCGGGGAGCTGTTTTTT | CASSLAGGTNTGELFF
TRBD1 | TRBJ1-4 | NA | TRBV30 | TGTGCCTGGAGTAAGGGGACAGGGGGCTGGGAAAAACTGTTTTTT | CAWSKGTGGWEKLFF
TRBD1 | TRBJ2-2 | NA | TRBV30 | TGTGCCTGGATGGGGACAGGGTGGGTTGACACCGGGGAGCTGTTTTTT | CAWMGTGWVDTGELFF
NA | TRBJ1-5 | NA | TRBV4-3 | TGCGCCAGCAGCCAAGATCGCTCGCAGCAGCCCCAGCATTTT | CASSQDRSQQPQHF
NA | TRBJ1-5 | NA | TRBV5-5 | TGTGCCAGCAGCTTTTTTACAGTGAGCAATCAGCCCCAGCATTTT | CASSFFTVSNQPQHF
NA | TRBJ1-5 | few | TRBV6-6 | TGTGCCAGCACCCAAGGGACAATCAGTCAGCCCCAGCATTTT | CASTQGTISQPQHF
NA | TRBJ2-7 | NA | TRBV27 | TGTGCCAGCAGTTTATTCGGGAGCTCCTACGAGCAGTACTTC | CASSLFGSSYEQYF
TRBD1 | TRBJ2-1 | NA | TRBV6-2/TRBV6-3 | TGTGCCAGCAGCCCGGGACAGACCTACAATGAGCAGTTCTTC | CASSPGQTYNEQFF
NA | TRBJ2-5 | NA | TRBV5-1 | TGCGCCAGCAGCCTACAACCGGGGATCCTCCTCAGTGGGCAAGAGACCCAGTACTTC | CASSLQPGILLSGQETQYF
TRBD1 | TRBJ2-5 | NA | TRBV7-7 | TGTGCTAGCAGCCTAGGGACAGTGCCCAACCAAGAGACCCAGTACTTC | CASSLGTVPNQETQYF
NA | TRBJ2-7 | NA | TRBV25-1 | TGTGCCAGCAGTCCGCCTGGTGGGCGGGCCTACGAGCAGTACTTC | CASSPPGGRAYEQYF
NA | TRBJ1-5 | NA | TRBV19 | TGTGCCAGTAGTATTGCGGGGAATCAGCCCCAGCATTTT | CASSIAGNQPQHF
TRBD2 | TRBJ2-3 | NA | TRBV5-6 | TGTGCCAGCAGCTTGGGTCGCCTAGCGGGAGAGTCAGATACGCAGTATTTT | CASSLGRLAGESDTQYF
TRBD1 | TRBJ1-2 | NA | TRBV19 | TGTGCCAGTAGTTTAAGGACAGGGGACAACTATGGCTACACCTTC | CASSLRTGDNYGYTF
TRBD2 | TRBJ2-7 | NA | TRBV28 | TGTGCCACCCAACCCGGGACTAGCGGGAGCATCTACGAGCAGTACTTC | CATQPGTSGSIYEQYF